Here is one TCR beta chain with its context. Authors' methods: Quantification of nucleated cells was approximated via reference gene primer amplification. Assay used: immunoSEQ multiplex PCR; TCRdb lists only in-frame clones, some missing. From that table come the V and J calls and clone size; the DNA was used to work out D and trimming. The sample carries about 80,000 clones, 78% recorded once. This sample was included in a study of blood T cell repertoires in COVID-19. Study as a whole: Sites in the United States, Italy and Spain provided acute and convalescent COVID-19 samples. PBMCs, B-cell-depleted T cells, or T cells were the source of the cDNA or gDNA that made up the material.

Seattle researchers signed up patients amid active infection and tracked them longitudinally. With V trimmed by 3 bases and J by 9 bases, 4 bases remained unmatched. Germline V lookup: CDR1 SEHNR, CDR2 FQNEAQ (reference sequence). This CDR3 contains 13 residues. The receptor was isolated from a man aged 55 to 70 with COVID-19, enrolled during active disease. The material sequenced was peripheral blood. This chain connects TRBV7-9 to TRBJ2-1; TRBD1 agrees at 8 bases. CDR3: CASSLQGAGEQFF. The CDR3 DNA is TGTGCCAGCAGCTTGCAGGGGGCGGGTGAGCAGTTCTTC.